This TCR beta chain is from a study of T cell clonotyping in hematopoietic cell transplantation. Blood collection times were about day -28 and days 30, 100, 180 posttransplant. Clones were sequenced by immunoSEQ multiplex PCR, and TCRdb holds only the in-frame ones, with some missing. The table includes 13,000 to 15,000 clones, just over 95% detected once. Study outcomes and limitations: Recipient TCR diversity dropped after transplant; expanded clonotypes rose from day 30 to 180.

The CDR3 has 12 residues. The germline V and J ends were trimmed by 11 bases and 7 bases, with 17 bases remaining between them. The germline gives CDR1 LNHDA, CDR2 SQIVND (reference sequence). A word on this clone: Its antigen remains unknown.

Sample: peripheral blood mononuclear cells, taken 30 days after allogeneic stem cell transplant. The J gene is TRBJ1-2, the V gene TRBV19; D call uncertain. This sequence was found in a female patient aged 45-60 years who had an allogeneic stem cell transplant from an unrelated donor, so T cells may come from the graft donor. Some clones in this sample may be carry-over from other donors' samples. The CDR3 coding sequence is TGTGCCGCAGGCCGCGGAGAGCTTGGCTACACCTTC. Encoded protein: CAAGRGELGYTF.